The clone carrying this T cell receptor (beta chain) was observed a few times. CDR3 size: 14 residues. Germline CDR1 is MRHNA and CDR2 is SNTAGT. Germline trimming cut 6 bases from V and 8 bases from J; bases unmatched to any gene: 7. The record originates from a study of T-cell reconstitution after alpha-beta-depleted transplantation in children. Unique molecular identifiers were used in preparing the TCRbeta library. TCRdb re-derived calls from the PCR reads in MiXCR, one entry per CDR3 protein. In the table there are about 110,000 distinct CDR3 sequences, 6.4% of which are singletons. The specimen was PBMCs, mostly from graft donor cells, collected 360 days after TCRalphabeta/CD19-depleted stem cell transplant. V is TRBV6-4 and J is TRBJ2-2; 9 bases match TRBD1. The receptor's source is a male patient under 10 years old who had a stem cell transplant for acute lymphoblastic leukemia, so the T cells may come from the graft donor. CDR3 amino acids: CASRDRGRRGELFF. DNA for the CDR3: TGTGCCAGCAGGGACAGGGGTCGAAGGGGGGAGCTGTTTTTT.